This T cell receptor (beta chain) was sequenced during a study of siplizumab effects on memory and regulatory T cells. Only in-frame clones appear in the TCRdb table, and some are missing; sequencing was by immunoSEQ multiplex PCR. Of tens of thousands of clones listed, approximately 84% are singletons. The TCR was taken from a human donor in good health. The source material was naive CD8+ T cells sorted from blood.

As DNA, the CDR3 is TGTGCCAGCAGCTTCGGGGCTAACTATGGCTACACCTTC. This gives the protein CASSFGANYGYTF. The chain joins TRBV11-2 to TRBJ1-2; D gene uncertain. V lost 3 bases and J 0 bases, leaving 5 bases between the germline ends. Looked up from germline, CDR1 is SGHAT and CDR2 is FQNNGV. This CDR3 has 13 amino acids.